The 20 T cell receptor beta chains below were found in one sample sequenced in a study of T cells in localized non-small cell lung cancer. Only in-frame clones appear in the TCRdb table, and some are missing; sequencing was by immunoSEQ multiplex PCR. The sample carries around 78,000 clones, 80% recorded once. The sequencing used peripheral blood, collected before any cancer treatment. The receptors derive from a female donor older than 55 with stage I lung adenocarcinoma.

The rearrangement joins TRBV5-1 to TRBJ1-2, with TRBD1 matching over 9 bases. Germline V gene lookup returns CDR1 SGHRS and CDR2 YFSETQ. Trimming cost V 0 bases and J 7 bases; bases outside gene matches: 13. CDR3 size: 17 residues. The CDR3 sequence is CASSLERGTGRVAGYTF. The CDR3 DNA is TGCGCCAGCAGCTTGGAGCGTGGGACAGGGAGGGTTGCTGGCTACACCTTC.

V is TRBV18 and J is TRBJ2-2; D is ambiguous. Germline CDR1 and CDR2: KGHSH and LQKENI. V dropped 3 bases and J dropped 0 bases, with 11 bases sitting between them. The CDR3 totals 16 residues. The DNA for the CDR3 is TGTGCCAGCTCACCGCCCGGGTTCGCGAACACCGGGGAGCTGTTTTTT. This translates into CASSPPGFANTGELFF.

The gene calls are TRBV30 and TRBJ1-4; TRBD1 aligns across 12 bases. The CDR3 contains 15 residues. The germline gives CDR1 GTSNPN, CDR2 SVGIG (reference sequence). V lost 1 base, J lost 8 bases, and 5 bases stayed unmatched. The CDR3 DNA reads TGTGCCTGGAGTGAGGGGGACAGGGGGCAGGAAAAACTGTTTTTT. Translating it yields CAWSEGDRGQEKLFF.

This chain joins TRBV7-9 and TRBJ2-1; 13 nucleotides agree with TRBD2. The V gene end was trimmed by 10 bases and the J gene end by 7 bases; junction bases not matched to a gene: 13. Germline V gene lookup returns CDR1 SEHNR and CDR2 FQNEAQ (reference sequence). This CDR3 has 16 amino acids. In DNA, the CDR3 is TGTGCCATTGGGGTCGTTGGACTAGCGGGAGCAAATGAGCAGTTCTTC. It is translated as CAIGVVGLAGANEQFF.

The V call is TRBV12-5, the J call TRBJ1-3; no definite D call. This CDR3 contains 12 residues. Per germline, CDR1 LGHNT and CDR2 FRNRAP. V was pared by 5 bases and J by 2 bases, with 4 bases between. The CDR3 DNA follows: TGTGCTAGTGGTGCCCCTGGAAACACCATATATTTT. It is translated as CASGAPGNTIYF.

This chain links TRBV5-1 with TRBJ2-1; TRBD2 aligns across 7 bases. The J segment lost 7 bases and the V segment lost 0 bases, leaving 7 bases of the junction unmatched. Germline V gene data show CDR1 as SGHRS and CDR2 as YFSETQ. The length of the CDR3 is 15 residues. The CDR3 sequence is CASSLAGGSGNEQFF. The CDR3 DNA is TGCGCCAGCAGCTTGGCCGGGGGGAGCGGTAATGAGCAGTTCTTC.

CDR3 loop: CASSQDLRGPQETQYF. The CDR3 bases are TGTGCCAGCAGCCAAGATCTGCGGGGCCCTCAAGAGACCCAGTACTTC. The chain is built from TRBV14 and TRBJ2-5; tentative D call: TRBD2 (6 bases). V was cut by 0 bases and J by 2 bases, with 13 bases left in between. Germline V gene sequence: CDR1 SGHDN, CDR2 FVKESK. The CDR3 loop spans 16 amino acids.

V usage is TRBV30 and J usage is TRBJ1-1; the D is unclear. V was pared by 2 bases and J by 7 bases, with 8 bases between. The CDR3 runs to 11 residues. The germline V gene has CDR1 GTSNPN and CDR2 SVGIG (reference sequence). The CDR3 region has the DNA TGTGCCTGGAGTACCCCGGTTGAAGCTTTCTTT. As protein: CAWSTPVEAFF.

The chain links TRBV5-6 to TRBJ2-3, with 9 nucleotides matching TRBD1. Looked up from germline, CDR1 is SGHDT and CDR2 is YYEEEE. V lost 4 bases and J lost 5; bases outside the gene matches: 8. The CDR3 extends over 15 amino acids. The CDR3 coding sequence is TGTGCCAGCAGCCTTAACAGGGGGCTTGGAGATACGCAGTATTTT. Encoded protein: CASSLNRGLGDTQYF.

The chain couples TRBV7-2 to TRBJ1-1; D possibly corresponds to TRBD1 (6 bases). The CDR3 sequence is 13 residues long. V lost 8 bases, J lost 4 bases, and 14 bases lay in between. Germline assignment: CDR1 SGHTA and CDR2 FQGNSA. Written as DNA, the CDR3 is TGTGCCAGCCGAGGGGGGGCCGGCACTGAAGCTTTCTTT. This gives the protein CASRGGAGTEAFF. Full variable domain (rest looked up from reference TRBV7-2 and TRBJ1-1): GAGVSQSPSNKVTEKGKDVELRCDPISGHTALYWYRQSLGQGLEFLIYFQGNSAPDKSGLPSDRFSAERTGGSVSTLTIQRTQQEDSAVYLCASRGGAGTEAFFGQGTRLTVV.

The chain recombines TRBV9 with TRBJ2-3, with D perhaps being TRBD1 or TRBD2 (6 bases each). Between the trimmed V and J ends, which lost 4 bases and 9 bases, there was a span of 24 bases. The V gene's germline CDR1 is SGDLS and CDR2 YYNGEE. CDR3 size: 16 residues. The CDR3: CASSPEGGLRTGTQYF. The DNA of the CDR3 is TGTGCCAGCAGCCCGGAGGGGGGACTGAGGACTGGGACGCAGTATTTT.

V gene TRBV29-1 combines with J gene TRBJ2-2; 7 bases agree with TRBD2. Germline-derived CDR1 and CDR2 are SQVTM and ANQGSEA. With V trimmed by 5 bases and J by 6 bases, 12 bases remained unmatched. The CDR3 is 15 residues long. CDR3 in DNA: TGCAGCGTTAGGGTAGGCGGGAGAAATGCCGGGGAGCTGTTTTTT. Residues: CSVRVGGRNAGELFF.

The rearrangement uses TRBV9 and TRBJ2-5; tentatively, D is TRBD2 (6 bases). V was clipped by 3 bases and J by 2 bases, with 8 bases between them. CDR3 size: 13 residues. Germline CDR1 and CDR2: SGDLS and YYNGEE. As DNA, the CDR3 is TGTGCCAGCAGCGGGGGACTTCAAGAGACCCAGTACTTC. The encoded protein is CASSGGLQETQYF.

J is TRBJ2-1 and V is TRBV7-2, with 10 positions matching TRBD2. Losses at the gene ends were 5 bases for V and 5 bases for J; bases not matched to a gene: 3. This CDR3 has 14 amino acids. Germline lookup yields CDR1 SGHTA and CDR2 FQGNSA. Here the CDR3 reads CASSRGLAHNEQFF. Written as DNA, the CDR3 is TGTGCCAGCAGCCGGGGACTAGCGCACAATGAGCAGTTCTTC.

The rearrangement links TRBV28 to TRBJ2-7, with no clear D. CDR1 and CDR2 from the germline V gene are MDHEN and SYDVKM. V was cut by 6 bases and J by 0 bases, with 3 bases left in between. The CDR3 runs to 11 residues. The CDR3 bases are TGTGCCAGCAGGGACTCCTACGAGCAGTACTTC. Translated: CASRDSYEQYF.

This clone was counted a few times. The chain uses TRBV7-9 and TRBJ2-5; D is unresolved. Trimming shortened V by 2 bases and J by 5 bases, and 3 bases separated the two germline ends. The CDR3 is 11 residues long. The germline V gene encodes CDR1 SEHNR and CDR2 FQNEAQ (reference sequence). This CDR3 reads CASSLIETQYF. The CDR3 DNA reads TGTGCCAGCAGCTTAATCGAGACCCAGTACTTC.

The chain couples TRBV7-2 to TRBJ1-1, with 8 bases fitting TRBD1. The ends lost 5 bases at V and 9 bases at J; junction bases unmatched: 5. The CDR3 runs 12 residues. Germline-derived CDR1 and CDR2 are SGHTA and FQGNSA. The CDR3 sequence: CASSRDRTKAFF. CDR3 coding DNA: TGTGCCAGCAGCCGGGACAGGACTAAAGCTTTCTTT.

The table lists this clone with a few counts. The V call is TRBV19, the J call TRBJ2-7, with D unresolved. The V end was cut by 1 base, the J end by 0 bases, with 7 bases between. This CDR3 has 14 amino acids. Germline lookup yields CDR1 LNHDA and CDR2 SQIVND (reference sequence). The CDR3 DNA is TGTGCCAGTAGTATAGTGGCTAGCTCCTACGAGCAGTACTTC. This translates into CASSIVASSYEQYF.

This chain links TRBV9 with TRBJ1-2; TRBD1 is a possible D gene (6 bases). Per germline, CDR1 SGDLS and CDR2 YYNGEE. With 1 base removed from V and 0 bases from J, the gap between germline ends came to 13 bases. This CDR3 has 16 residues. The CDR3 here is CASSVSKGGSNYGYTF. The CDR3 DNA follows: TGTGCCAGCAGCGTAAGCAAAGGGGGATCTAACTATGGCTACACCTTC.

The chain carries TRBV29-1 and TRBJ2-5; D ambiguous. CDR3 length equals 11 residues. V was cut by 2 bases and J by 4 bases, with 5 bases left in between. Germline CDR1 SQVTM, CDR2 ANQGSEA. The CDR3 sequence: CSVESGETQYF. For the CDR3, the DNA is TGCAGCGTTGAAAGTGGAGAGACCCAGTACTTC.